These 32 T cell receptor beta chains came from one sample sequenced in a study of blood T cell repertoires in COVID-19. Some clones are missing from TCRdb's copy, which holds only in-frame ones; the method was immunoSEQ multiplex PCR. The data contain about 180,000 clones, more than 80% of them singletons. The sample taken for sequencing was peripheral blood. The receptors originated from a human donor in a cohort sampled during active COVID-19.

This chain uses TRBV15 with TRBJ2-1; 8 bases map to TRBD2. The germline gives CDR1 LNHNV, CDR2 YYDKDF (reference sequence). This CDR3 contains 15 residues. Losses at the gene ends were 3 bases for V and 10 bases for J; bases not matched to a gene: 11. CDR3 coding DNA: TGTGCCACCAGCAGTGCACTAGCGGAGGGGTGGGAGCAGTTCTTC. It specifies CATSSALAEGWEQFF.

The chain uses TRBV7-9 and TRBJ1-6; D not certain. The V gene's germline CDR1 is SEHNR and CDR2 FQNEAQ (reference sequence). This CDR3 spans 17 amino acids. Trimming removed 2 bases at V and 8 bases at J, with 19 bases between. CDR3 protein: CASSLWSGRVKDSPLHF. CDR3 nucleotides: TGTGCCAGCAGCTTATGGTCCGGGAGGGTTAAGGATTCACCCCTCCACTTT.

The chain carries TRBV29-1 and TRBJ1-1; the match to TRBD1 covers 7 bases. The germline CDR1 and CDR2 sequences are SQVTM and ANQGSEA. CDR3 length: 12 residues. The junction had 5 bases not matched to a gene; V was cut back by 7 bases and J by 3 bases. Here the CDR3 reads CSGDQGDTEAFF. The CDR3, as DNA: TGCAGCGGCGACCAGGGGGACACTGAAGCTTTCTTT.

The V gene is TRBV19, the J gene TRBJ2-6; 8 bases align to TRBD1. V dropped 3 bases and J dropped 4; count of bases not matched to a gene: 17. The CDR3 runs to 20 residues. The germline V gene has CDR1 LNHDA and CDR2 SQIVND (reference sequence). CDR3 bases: TGTGCCAGTAGTATCCATTTCCCTCCAGGGGGCGTAAGGGGGGCCAACGTCCTGACTTTC. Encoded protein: CASSIHFPPGGVRGANVLTF.

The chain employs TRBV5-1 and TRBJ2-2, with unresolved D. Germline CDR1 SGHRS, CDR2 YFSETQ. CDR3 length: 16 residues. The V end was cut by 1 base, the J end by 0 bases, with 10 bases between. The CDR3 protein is CASSLSHSPNTGELFF. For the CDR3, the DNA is TGCGCCAGCAGCTTGTCACATTCCCCGAACACCGGGGAGCTGTTTTTT.

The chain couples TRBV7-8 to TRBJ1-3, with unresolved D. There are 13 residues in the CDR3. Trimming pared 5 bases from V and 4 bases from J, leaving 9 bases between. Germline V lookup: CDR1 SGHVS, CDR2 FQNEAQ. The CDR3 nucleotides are TGTGCCAGCAGCCTCCGTCGGGGAAACACCATATATTTT. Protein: CASSLRRGNTIYF.

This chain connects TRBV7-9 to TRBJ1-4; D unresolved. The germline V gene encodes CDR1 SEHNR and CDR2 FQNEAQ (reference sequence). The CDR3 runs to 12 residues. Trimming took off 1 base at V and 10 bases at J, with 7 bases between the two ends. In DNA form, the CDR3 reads TGTGCCAGCAGCTTAGTAGAGGGAAAACTGTTTTTT. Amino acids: CASSLVEGKLFF.

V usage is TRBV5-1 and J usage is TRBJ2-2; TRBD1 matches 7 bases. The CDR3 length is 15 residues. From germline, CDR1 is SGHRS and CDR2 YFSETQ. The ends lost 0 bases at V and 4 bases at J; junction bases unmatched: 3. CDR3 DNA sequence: TGCGCCAGCAGCTTGGCCGCAGGGGGCACCGGGGAGCTGTTTTTT. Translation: CASSLAAGGTGELFF.

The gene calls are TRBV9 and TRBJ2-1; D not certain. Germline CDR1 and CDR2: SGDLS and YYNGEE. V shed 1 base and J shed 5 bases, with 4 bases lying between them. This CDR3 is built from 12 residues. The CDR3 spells CASSVRDNEQFF. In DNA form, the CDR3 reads TGTGCCAGCAGCGTACGGGACAATGAGCAGTTCTTC.

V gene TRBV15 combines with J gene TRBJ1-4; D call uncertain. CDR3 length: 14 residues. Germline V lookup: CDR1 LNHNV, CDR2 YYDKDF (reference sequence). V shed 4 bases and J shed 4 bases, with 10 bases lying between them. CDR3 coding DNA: TGTGCCACCAGCACCTACAGCCTTAATGAAAAACTGTTTTTT. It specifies CATSTYSLNEKLFF.

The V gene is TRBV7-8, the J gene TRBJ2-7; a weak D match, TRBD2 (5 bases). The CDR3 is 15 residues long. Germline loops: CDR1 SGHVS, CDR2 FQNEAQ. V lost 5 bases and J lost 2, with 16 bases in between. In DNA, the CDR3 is TGTGCCAGCAGCCCACTCCTGGGGAGCACCTACGAGCAGTACTTC. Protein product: CASSPLLGSTYEQYF.

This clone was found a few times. CDR3 loop: CASSFSPGEIYEQYF. CDR3 nucleotide sequence: TGTGCCAGCAGCTTTTCACCAGGGGAAATCTACGAGCAGTACTTC. The chain carries TRBV5-4 and TRBJ2-7; TRBD1 might be the D (6 bases). Germline V gene data show CDR1 as SGHNT and CDR2 as YYREEE (reference sequence). Trimming pared 2 bases from V and 3 bases from J, leaving 15 bases between. The CDR3 is 15 amino acids.

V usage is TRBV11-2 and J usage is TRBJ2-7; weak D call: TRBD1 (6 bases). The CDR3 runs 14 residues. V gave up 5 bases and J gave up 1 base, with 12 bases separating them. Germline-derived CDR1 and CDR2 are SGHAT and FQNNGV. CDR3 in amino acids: CASSPPGQSYEQYF. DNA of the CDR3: TGTGCCAGCAGCCCTCCAGGACAGTCCTACGAGCAGTACTTC.

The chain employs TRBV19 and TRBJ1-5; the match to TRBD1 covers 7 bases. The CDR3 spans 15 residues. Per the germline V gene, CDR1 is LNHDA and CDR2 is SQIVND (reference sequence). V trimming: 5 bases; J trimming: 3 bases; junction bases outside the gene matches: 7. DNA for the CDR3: TGTGCCAGTAGTTGGGGACAGCTCTCCAATCAGCCCCAGCATTTT. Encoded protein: CASSWGQLSNQPQHF. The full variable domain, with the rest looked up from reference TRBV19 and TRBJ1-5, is DGGITQSPKYLFRKEGQNVTLSCEQNLNHDAMYWYRQDPGQGLRLIYYSQIVNDFQKGDIAEGYSVSREKKESFPLTVTSAQKNPTAFYLCASSWGQLSNQPQHFGDGTRLSIL.

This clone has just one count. CDR3 nucleotides: TGCAGCGTTGAAGGGAGCCCGTACAATGAGCAGTTCTTC. This gives the protein CSVEGSPYNEQFF. This chain links TRBV29-1 with TRBJ2-1; D call uncertain. V dropped 1 base and J dropped 4 bases, with 8 bases sitting between them. The V gene's germline CDR1 is SQVTM and CDR2 ANQGSEA. The CDR3 is 13 amino acids.

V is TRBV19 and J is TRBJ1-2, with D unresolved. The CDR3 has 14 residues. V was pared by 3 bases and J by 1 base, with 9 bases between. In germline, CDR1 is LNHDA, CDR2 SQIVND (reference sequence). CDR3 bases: TGTGCCAGTAGTATGTCGGGTCTTAACTATGGCTACACCTTC. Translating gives CASSMSGLNYGYTF.

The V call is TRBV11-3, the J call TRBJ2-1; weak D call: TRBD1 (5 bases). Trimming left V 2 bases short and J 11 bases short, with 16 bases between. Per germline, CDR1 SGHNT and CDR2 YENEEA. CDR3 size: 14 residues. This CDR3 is CASSLTHRWQKQFF. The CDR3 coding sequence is TGTGCCAGCAGCTTAACGCACAGGTGGCAGAAGCAGTTCTTC.

The CDR3 DNA sequence: TGTGCCAGCTCACCAACACAGGGGGCAGTCTACGAGCAGTACTTC. This sequence encodes CASSPTQGAVYEQYF. V gene TRBV18 combines with J gene TRBJ2-7; 9 bases line up with TRBD1. This CDR3 contains 15 residues. The germline CDR1 and CDR2 sequences are KGHSH and LQKENI. V gave up 2 bases and J gave up 3 bases; unmatched junction bases: 5.

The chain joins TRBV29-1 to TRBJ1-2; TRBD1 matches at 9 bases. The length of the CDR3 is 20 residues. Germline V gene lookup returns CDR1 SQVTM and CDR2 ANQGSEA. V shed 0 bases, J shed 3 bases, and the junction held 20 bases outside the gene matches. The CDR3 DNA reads TGCAGCGTTGAAGATATGAGGGGATGGGAGACAGGGGGTATTGACTATGGCTACACCTTC. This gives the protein CSVEDMRGWETGGIDYGYTF.

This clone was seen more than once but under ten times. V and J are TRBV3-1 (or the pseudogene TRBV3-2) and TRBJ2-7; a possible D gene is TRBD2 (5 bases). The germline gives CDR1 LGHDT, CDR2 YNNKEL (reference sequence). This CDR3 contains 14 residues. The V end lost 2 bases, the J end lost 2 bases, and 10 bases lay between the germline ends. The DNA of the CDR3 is TGTGCCAGCAGCCAATATTCTAGCCCCTACGAGCAGTACTTC. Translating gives CASSQYSSPYEQYF.

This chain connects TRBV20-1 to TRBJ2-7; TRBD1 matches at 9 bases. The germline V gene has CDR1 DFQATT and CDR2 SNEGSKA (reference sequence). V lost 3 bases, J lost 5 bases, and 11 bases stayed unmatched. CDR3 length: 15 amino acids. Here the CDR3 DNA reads TGCAGTGCTAGTCGGGCCCGGACAGGGGAAAACGAGCAGTACTTC. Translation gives CSASRARTGENEQYF.

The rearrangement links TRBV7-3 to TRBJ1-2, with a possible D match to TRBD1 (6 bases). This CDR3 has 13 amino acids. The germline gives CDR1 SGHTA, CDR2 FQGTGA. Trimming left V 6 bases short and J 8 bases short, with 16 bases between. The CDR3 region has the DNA TGTGCCAGCAGTCGTGCAGCGGGGGCGGGCTACACCTTC. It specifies CASSRAAGAGYTF.

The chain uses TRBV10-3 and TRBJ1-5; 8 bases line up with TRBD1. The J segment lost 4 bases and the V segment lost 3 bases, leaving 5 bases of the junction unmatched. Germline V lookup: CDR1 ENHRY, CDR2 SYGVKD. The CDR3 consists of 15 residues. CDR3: CAISDRQGLNQPQHF. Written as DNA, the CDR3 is TGTGCCATCAGTGATCGACAGGGGCTAAATCAGCCCCAGCATTTT.

The CDR3 sequence: CASSYVAGAGETQYF. The CDR3 coding sequence is TGTGCCAGCAGTTACGTCGCGGGGGCCGGGGAGACCCAGTACTTC. The chain links TRBV6-5 to TRBJ2-5, with D possibly being TRBD2 (7 bases). CDR3 length: 15 residues. CDR1 is MNHEY and CDR2 is SVGAGI in the germline V gene. Trimming removed 2 bases at V and 5 bases at J, with 15 bases between.

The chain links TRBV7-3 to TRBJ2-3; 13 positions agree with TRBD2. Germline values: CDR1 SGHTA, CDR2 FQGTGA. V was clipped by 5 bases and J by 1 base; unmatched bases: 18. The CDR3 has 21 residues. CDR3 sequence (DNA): TGTGCCAGCAGCCCACAACCCGGGACTAGCGGGGTCTTCAGTCGCACAGATACGCAGTATTTT. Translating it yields CASSPQPGTSGVFSRTDTQYF.

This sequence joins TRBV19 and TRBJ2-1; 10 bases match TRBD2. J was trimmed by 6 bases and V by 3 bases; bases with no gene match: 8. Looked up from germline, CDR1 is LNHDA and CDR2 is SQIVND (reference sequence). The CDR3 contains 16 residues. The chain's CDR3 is CASSISGGQWTNEQFF. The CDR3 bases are TGTGCCAGTAGTATTAGCGGGGGGCAATGGACCAATGAGCAGTTCTTC. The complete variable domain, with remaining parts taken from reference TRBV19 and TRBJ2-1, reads DGGITQSPKYLFRKEGQNVTLSCEQNLNHDAMYWYRQDPGQGLRLIYYSQIVNDFQKGDIAEGYSVSREKKESFPLTVTSAQKNPTAFYLCASSISGGQWTNEQFFGPGTRLTVL.

The CDR3 spells CASSPRRVGANVLTF. The CDR3 DNA is TGTGCCAGCAGCCCACGGCGGGTCGGGGCCAACGTCCTGACTTTC. The V and J genes are TRBV11-2 and TRBJ2-6; the D gene is possibly TRBD2 (5 bases). The V end lost 5 bases, the J end lost 4 bases, and 12 bases lay between the germline ends. The CDR3 sequence is 15 residues long. Germline V lookup: CDR1 SGHAT, CDR2 FQNNGV.

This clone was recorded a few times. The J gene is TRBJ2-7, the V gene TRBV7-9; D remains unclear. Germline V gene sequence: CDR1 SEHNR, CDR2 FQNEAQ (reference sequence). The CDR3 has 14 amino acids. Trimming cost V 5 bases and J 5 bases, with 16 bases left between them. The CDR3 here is CASSPRNHHDEQYF. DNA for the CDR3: TGTGCCAGCAGCCCGCGAAATCATCACGACGAGCAGTACTTC.

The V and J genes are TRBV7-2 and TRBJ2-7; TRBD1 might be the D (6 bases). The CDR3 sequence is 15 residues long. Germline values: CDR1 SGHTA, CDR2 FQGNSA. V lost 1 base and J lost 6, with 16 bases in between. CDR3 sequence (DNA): TGTGCCAGCAGCTTAGACGTTAGGGGGACGGGCGAGCAGTACTTC. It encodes CASSLDVRGTGEQYF.

CDR3 in DNA: TGCGCCAGCAGCTTGGAGTGGGAGGAAGGGAACGGCTACACCTTC. Residues: CASSLEWEEGNGYTF. The gene calls are TRBV5-1 and TRBJ1-2; no clear D gene. The length of the CDR3 is 15 residues. Germline lookup yields CDR1 SGHRS and CDR2 YFSETQ. V was pared by 0 bases and J by 8 bases, with 17 bases between.

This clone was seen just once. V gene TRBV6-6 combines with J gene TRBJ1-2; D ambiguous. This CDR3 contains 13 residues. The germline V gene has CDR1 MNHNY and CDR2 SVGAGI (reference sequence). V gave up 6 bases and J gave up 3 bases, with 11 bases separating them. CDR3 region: CASSPGQYYGYTF. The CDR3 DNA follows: TGTGCCAGCAGCCCGGGTCAGTACTATGGCTACACCTTC.

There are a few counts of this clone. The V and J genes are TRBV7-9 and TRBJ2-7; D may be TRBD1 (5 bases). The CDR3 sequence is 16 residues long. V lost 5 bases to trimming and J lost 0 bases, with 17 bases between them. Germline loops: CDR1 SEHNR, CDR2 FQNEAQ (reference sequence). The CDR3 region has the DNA TGTGCCAGCAGCCCGGTGGACAATCCCTCCTCCTACGAGCAGTACTTC. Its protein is CASSPVDNPSSYEQYF. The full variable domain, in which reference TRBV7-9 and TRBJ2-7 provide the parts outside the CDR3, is DTGVSQNPRHKITKRGQNVTFRCDPISEHNRLYWYRQTLGQGPEFLTYFQNEAQLEKSRLLSDRFSAERPKGSFSTLEIQRTEQGDSAMYLCASSPVDNPSSYEQYFGPGTRLTVT.